This T cell receptor beta chain comes out of a study of response to subunit inactivated influenza vaccine. Findings and caveats of the study: Authors suggested each seasonal flu vaccination may recruit only limited numbers of new T cells.

TCRdb processed the RT-PCR reads anew with MiXCR; each CDR3 protein has one entry. The sample includes about 190,000 distinct CDR3 sequences, about 15% of them seen just once. J was trimmed by 3 bases and V by 0 bases; bases with no gene match: 3. The length of the CDR3 is 15 residues. Germline loops: CDR1 SGHDT, CDR2 YYEEEE. This clonotype has a count of ten or more. The antigen is undetermined. This sequence originates from a man in his fifties or sixties who received an inactivated influenza vaccine. The sample consisted of CD8+ T cells sorted from PBMCs, taken 5 days after vaccination. The chain combines TRBV5-6 with TRBJ2-7; 10 bases are a match to TRBD1. In DNA, the CDR3 is TGTGCCAGCAGCTTGGGGGGACAGGGGTTCTACGAGCAGTACTTC. Its protein product is CASSLGGQGFYEQYF.